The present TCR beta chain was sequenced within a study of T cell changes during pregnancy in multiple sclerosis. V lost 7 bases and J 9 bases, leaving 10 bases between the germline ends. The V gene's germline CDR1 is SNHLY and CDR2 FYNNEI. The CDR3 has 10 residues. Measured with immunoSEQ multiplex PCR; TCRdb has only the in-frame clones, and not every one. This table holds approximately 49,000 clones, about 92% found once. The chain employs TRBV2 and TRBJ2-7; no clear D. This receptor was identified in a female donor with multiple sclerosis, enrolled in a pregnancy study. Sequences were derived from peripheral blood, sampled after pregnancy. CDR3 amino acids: CASILVAQYF. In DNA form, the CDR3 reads TGTGCCAGCATCTTGGTGGCGCAGTACTTC.